This TCR beta chain was sequenced for a study of CD8 T cells in ankylosing spondylitis. Trimming stripped 3 bases from V and 4 bases from J, with 12 bases between. CDR1 is SQVTM and CDR2 is ANQGSEA in the germline V gene. This CDR3 has 14 amino acids. On this clonotype: The antigen is undetermined.

Points from the study as a whole: Ankylosing spondylitis blood appeared to carry a characteristic TCR beta motif of roughly eight highly homologous variants.

5'-RACE, quantitative and with molecular barcodes, yielded the TCR beta libraries. TCRdb reanalysed the 5' RACE reads using MiXCR and keeps one entry per CDR3 protein. Among about 340,000 distinct CDR3 sequences, 20% to 25% were seen once, and the ten largest hold around 13%. Material for sequencing was blood, either unsorted or a sorted T cell fraction (not recorded which). This receptor was taken from a male donor with ankylosing spondylitis or in good health (not recorded which). The chain carries TRBV29-1 and TRBJ1-4; D is perhaps TRBD1 (5 bases). The CDR3 loop is CSVDITGGNEKLFF. CDR3 sequence (DNA): TGCAGCGTTGACATAACCGGGGGTAATGAAAAACTGTTTTTT.